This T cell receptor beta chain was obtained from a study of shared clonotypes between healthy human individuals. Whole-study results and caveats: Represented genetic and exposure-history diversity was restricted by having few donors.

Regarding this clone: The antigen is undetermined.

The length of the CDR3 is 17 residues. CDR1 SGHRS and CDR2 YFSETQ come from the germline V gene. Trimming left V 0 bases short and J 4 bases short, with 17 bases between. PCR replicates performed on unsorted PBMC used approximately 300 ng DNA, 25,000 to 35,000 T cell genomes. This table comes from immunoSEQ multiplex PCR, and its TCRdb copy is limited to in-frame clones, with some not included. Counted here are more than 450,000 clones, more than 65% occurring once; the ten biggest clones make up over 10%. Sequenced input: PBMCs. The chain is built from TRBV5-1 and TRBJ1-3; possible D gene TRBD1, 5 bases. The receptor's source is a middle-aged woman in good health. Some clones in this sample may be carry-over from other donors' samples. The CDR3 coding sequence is TGCGCCAGCAGCTTGGCGGGGGACCCGACCTTCGGAAACACCATATATTTT. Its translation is CASSLAGDPTFGNTIYF.